Listed below are T cell receptor beta chains from one sample, sequenced in a study of T cell repertoires in cytomegalovirus infection. These receptors' antigens are unknown. TCRdb used MiXCR to reprocess the reads, holding one entry per CDR3 protein. The sample holds 250,000 to 300,000 distinct CDR3 sequences; under 25% are singletons and the top ten take 15% to 20%. This specimen was cultured PBMCs, taken from culture after CMV antigen stimulation. The receptors come from a human donor in good health (CMV status not recorded). Some clones in this sample may be carry-over from other donors' samples. CDR3s include the opening cysteine and the closing phenylalanine or tryptophan. The order of the fields is D gene, J gene, clone size, V gene, CDR3 protein. A D gene is named only where the DNA matches it firmly. Only part of the rows carry a size: once, few, many, or a class if the clone is expanded.

d_gene: .; j_gene: TRBJ1-4; abundance: few; v_gene: TRBV12-3/TRBV12-4; CDR3aa: CASSAPGTEKLFF
d_gene: TRBD2; j_gene: TRBJ2-3; abundance: few; v_gene: TRBV11-2; CDR3aa: CASSFGATSGTDTQYF
d_gene: TRBD2; j_gene: TRBJ2-1; abundance: few; v_gene: TRBV6-2/TRBV6-3; CDR3aa: CASTNGTSEEHEQFF
d_gene: TRBD2; j_gene: TRBJ2-3; abundance: few; v_gene: TRBV6-1; CDR3aa: CASSTGLGGGGDTQYF
d_gene: .; j_gene: TRBJ2-1; abundance: .; v_gene: TRBV4-3; CDR3aa: CASSQDSRDEQFF
d_gene: TRBD2; j_gene: TRBJ2-3; abundance: few; v_gene: TRBV29-1; CDR3aa: CSFGLGHSTDTQYF
d_gene: .; j_gene: TRBJ2-7; abundance: .; v_gene: TRBV7-9; CDR3aa: CASSPRGRGSFYEQYF
d_gene: TRBD1; j_gene: TRBJ2-7; abundance: once; v_gene: TRBV28; CDR3aa: CASSLFGTGRYEQYF
d_gene: .; j_gene: TRBJ2-1; abundance: .; v_gene: TRBV11-2; CDR3aa: CASSLLENNEQFF
d_gene: .; j_gene: TRBJ1-5; abundance: few; v_gene: TRBV28; CDR3aa: CASRTGGISNQPQHF
d_gene: TRBD2; j_gene: TRBJ2-2; abundance: few; v_gene: TRBV7-6; CDR3aa: CASSLRTSGAGELFF
d_gene: .; j_gene: TRBJ1-1; abundance: .; v_gene: TRBV12-3/TRBV12-4; CDR3aa: CASSIQGGNTEAFF
d_gene: TRBD1; j_gene: TRBJ2-7; abundance: .; v_gene: TRBV12-3/TRBV12-4; CDR3aa: CASRRQGYEQYF
d_gene: .; j_gene: TRBJ2-2; abundance: many; v_gene: TRBV7-2; CDR3aa: CASSSPGSVTGELFF
d_gene: .; j_gene: TRBJ1-6; abundance: few; v_gene: TRBV7-9; CDR3aa: CASSLAVAGGSPLHF
d_gene: TRBD2; j_gene: TRBJ2-1; abundance: .; v_gene: TRBV20-1; CDR3aa: CSARVKAGGPYNEQFF
d_gene: TRBD2; j_gene: TRBJ2-7; abundance: many; v_gene: TRBV6-2/TRBV6-3; CDR3aa: CASIYGAGVSYEQYF
d_gene: .; j_gene: TRBJ2-1; abundance: once; v_gene: TRBV2; CDR3aa: CASSNEQFF
d_gene: .; j_gene: TRBJ2-2; abundance: few; v_gene: TRBV6-1; CDR3aa: CASSQRDQESGELFF
d_gene: .; j_gene: TRBJ2-1; abundance: few; v_gene: TRBV18; CDR3aa: CASPAGNEQFF
d_gene: .; j_gene: TRBJ1-2; abundance: many; v_gene: TRBV27; CDR3aa: CASSPRGYGYTF
d_gene: .; j_gene: TRBJ2-3; abundance: .; v_gene: TRBV12-3/TRBV12-4; CDR3aa: CASRTDQGTERDTQYF